The present TCR beta chain was sequenced within a study of T cells in Graves' hyperthyroidism and ophthalmopathy. What was amplified from RNA transcripts were TCR beta CDR3 regions. An initial round of RT-PCR targeting the TCR CDR3 relied on the HTBI primer set. TCRdb passed the multiplex PCR reads through MiXCR, listing each CDR3 protein once. The table includes roughly 800,000 distinct CDR3 sequences, 38% detected once. CDR1 MNHEY and CDR2 SVGAGI come from the germline V gene. The V end lost 5 bases, the J end lost 11 bases, and 18 bases lay between the germline ends. The CDR3 is 13 residues long. This receptor was taken from a man aged 18 to 30 with Graves' hyperthyroidism. The sample comprised blood. V gene TRBV6-5 combines with J gene TRBJ1-1, with D possibly matching TRBD1 (5 bases). The CDR3 sequence: CASSINSQGGAFF. CDR3 DNA: TGTGCCAGCAGTATAAACTCTCAGGGTGGGGCTTTCTTT.